This TCR beta chain was observed in a study of regulatory T cells in long-lasting Graves disease. Across the study: Prior antithyroid drug treatment in newly diagnosed Graves' patients lasted under 3 months.

This clonotype came up a few times. Its target is unknown. V lost 2 bases and J 5 bases, leaving 12 bases between the germline ends. CDR3 length: 14 amino acids. The V gene's germline CDR1 is MDHEN and CDR2 SYDVKM. Time point denoted: newly diagnosed GD, antithyroid drugs for less than 3 months. From RNA extracted from PBMCs, the TCR library was made. One endocrinology department in Xi'an, China, was where patients came from. General observations from the study: Patients with persistent Graves' had lower TCR diversity than newly diagnosed patients. Clonotypes that were public and shared totalled a few thousand in persistent patients versus around 1,000 in new patients.

According to the study, TCR beta libraries were built with iRepertoire HTBI primers and CDR3-region Arm-PCR. MiXCR, applied by TCRdb to the multiplex PCR reads, yields one record per CDR3 protein. The sample includes around 400,000 distinct CDR3 sequences, around 16% of them seen just once. The sample was also reused in another study, on T cells in Graves' hyperthyroidism and ophthalmopathy.

The input for sequencing was peripheral blood mononuclear cells (PBMCs), taken at new diagnosis, from a patient treated with antithyroid drugs. V is TRBV28 and J is TRBJ1-1; D is uncertain. This clonotype originated in a woman aged 35 to 49 with Graves disease. This CDR3 reads CASSLIPVGTEAFF. CDR3 in DNA: TGTGCCAGCAGTTTAATTCCCGTGGGGACTGAAGCTTTCTTT. Full variable domain (rest looked up from reference TRBV28 and TRBJ1-1): DVKVTQSSRYLVKRTGEKVFLECVQDMDHENMFWYRQDPGLGLRLIYFSYDVKMKEKGDIPEGYSVSREKKERFSLILESASTNQTSMYLCASSLIPVGTEAFFGQGTRLTVV.